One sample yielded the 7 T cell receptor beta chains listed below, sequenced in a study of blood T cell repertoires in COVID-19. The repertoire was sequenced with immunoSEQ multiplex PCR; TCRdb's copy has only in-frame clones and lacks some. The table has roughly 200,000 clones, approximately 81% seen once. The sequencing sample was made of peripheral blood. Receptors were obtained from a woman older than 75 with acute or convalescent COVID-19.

CDR3 sequence: CASSPALAELDTQYF. The CDR3 nucleotides are TGTGCCAGCAGCCCCGCCCTAGCGGAACTAGATACGCAGTATTTT. The V gene is TRBV7-9, the J gene TRBJ2-3, with 7 bases aligning to TRBD2. CDR1 is SEHNR, CDR2 FQNEAQ, per germline (reference sequence). The CDR3 is 15 residues long. Losses at the gene ends were 5 bases for V and 5 bases for J; bases not matched to a gene: 10.

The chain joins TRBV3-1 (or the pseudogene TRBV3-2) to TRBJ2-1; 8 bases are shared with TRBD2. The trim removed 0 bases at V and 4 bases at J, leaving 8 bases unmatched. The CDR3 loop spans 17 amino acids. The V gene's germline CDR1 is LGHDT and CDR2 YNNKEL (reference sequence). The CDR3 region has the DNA TGTGCCAGCAGCCAAGATGGGGCGGGAGGAGGATACAATGAGCAGTTCTTC. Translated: CASSQDGAGGGYNEQFF.

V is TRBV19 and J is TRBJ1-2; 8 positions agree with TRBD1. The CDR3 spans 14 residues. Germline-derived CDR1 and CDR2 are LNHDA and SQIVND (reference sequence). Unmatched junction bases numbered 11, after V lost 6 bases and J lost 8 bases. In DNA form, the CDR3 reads TGTGCCAGTAGCGACAGGGGCCGGATCTCGGGCTACACCTTC. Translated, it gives CASSDRGRISGYTF.

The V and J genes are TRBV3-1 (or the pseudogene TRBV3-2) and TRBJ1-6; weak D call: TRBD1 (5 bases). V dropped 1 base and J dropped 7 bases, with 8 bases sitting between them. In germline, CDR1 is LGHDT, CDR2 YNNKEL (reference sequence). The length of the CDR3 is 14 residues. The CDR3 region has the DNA TGTGCCAGCAGCCAAGTCGCAGGGAATTCACCCCTCCACTTT. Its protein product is CASSQVAGNSPLHF.

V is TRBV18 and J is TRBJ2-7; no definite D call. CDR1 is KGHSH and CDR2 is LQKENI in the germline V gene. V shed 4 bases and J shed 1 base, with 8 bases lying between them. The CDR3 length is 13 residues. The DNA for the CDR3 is TGTGCCAGCTCACTTGGCCTGTCCTACGAGCAGTACTTC. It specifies CASSLGLSYEQYF.

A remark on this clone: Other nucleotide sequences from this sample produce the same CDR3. This CDR3 reads CASSLGAYEQYF. Here the CDR3 DNA reads TGCGCCAGCAGCTTGGGCGCTTACGAGCAGTACTTC. The chain uses TRBV5-1 and TRBJ2-7; D gene unclear. Trimming pared 0 bases from V and 4 bases from J, leaving 5 bases between. The CDR3 sequence is 12 residues long. Looked up from germline, CDR1 is SGHRS and CDR2 is YFSETQ.

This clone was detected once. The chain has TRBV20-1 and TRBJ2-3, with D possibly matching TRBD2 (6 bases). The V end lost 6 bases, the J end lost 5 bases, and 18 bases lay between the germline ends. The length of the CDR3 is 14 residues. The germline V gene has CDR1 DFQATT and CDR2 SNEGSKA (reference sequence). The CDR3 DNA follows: TGCAGTGCCAGTCTCCGGGACTGGGGAGATACGCAGTATTTT. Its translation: CSASLRDWGDTQYF.